These 5 T cell receptor beta chains were sequenced from one sample in a study of blood T cell repertoires in COVID-19. TCRdb keeps only in-frame clones here, not all; method: immunoSEQ multiplex PCR. The table shows about 220,000 clones, with roughly four fifths occurring only once. The sequenced sample consisted of peripheral blood. These receptors came from a woman between 35 and 50 years old with active or convalescent COVID-19.

CDR3 bases: TGCGCCAGCAGCCAAGAGGGGGACACCTGCACAGATACGCAGTATTTT. Protein sequence: CASSQEGDTCTDTQYF. This chain links TRBV4-1 with TRBJ2-3, with D possibly TRBD1 on 6 matching bases. Germline values: CDR1 MGHRA, CDR2 YSYEKL. With 0 bases removed from V and 1 base from J, the gap between germline ends came to 11 bases. This CDR3 has 16 residues.

The rearrangement links TRBV4-1 to TRBJ2-3; 9 bases match TRBD2. The CDR3 spans 17 residues. V shed 1 base and J 3 bases; nucleotides not matched to a gene: 8. Germline lookup yields CDR1 MGHRA and CDR2 YSYEKL. CDR3 nucleotide sequence: TGCGCCAGCAGCCAAGGGGGAGCGGGGGGTGGTACAGATACGCAGTATTTT. Translating gives CASSQGGAGGGTDTQYF.

The rearrangement links TRBV11-2 to TRBJ2-7, with 9 positions matching TRBD2. The CDR3 has 15 residues. Germline CDR1 reads SGHAT; CDR2 reads FQNNGV. V dropped 2 bases and J dropped 0; count of bases not matched to a gene: 2. The CDR3 DNA follows: TGTGCCAGCAGCTTAAGCGGGGGGAGCTCCTACGAGCAGTACTTC. Translating it yields CASSLSGGSSYEQYF.

The chain couples TRBV3-1 (or the pseudogene TRBV3-2) to TRBJ1-1; D possibly corresponds to TRBD1 (5 bases). From germline, CDR1 is LGHDT and CDR2 YNNKEL (reference sequence). Trimming stripped 7 bases from V and 4 bases from J, with 7 bases between. This CDR3 has 11 amino acids. The CDR3 loop is CASKGPTEAFF. CDR3 in DNA: TGTGCCAGCAAGGGGCCCACTGAAGCTTTCTTT.

This chain links TRBV18 with TRBJ1-1; D possibly corresponds to TRBD1 (6 bases). Germline loops: CDR1 KGHSH, CDR2 LQKENI. The V and J ends lost 2 bases and 4 bases respectively, with 20 bases between them. CDR3 size: 17 residues. The DNA for the CDR3 is TGTGCCAGCTCACCATCGGGGCACAGGGTGGTGAGCACTGAAGCTTTCTTT. It codes for CASSPSGHRVVSTEAFF.